The present T cell receptor beta chain was sequenced within a study of early T cells in non-severe SARS-CoV-2 infection. Overall study: Sequencing targeted bulk RNA from unsorted whole blood, leaving chains unpaired.

The ends were cut back, 3 bases at V and 9 bases at J, with 18 bases in the middle. The CDR3 is 15 residues long. Germline-derived CDR1 and CDR2 are SGHTA and FQGNSA. This clonotype has a single count. As yet, its antigen is unknown. Using its own MiXCR run on the 5' RACE reads, TCRdb lists one record per CDR3 protein. The profile shows 100,000 or so distinct CDR3 sequences, about 12% of them singletons. The study, taken as a whole, reports: Database matching using VDJdb favored anti-spike CD8 responses, with private and CD4 specificities left missing.

Sequenced sample: whole blood. The chain carries TRBV7-2 and TRBJ2-1; D may be TRBD1 or TRBD2 (6 bases each). The sequence was collected from an adult who was a healthcare worker with PCR-confirmed SARS-CoV-2 infection or an uninfected control (not recorded which). As DNA, the CDR3 is TGTGCCAGCAGCTTCGGGGGCCTCTATTCCGGTGAGCAGTTCTTC. Translation: CASSFGGLYSGEQFF.